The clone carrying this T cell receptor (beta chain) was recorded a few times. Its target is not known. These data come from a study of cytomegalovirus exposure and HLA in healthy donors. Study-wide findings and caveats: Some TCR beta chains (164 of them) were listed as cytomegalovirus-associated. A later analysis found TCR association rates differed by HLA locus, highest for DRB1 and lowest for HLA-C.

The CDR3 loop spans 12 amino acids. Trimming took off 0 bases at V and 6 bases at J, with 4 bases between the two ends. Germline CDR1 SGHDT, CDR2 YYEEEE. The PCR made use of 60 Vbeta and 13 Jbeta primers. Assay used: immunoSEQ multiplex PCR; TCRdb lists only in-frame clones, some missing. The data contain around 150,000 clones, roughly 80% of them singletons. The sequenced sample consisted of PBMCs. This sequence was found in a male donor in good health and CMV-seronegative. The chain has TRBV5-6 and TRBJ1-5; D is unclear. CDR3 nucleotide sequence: TGTGCCAGCAGCTTGGTCGGTCAGCCCCAGCATTTT. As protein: CASSLVGQPQHF.